This T cell receptor beta chain is from a study of cytomegalovirus exposure and HLA in healthy donors. The overall study: An earlier analysis identified approximately 120 million unique TCR beta sequences in about 170 million T cells.

The PCR contained 60 Vbeta and 13 Jbeta primers. In the authors' methods: An analysis performed later counted 81 million or so unique TCR beta chains (approximately 12 million of them shared). Profiled with immunoSEQ multiplex PCR; TCRdb holds only in-frame clones, not every one. From that table come the V and J calls and clone size; the DNA was used to work out D and trimming. This repertoire shows around 200,000 clones, over 60% found once; its top ten account for about 2%. Regarding the study as a whole: In a later analysis, CMV-associated beta chains were mostly HLA-associated, it appeared. In a later analysis, at a false discovery rate of 0.05, roughly 16,000 TCR beta sequences matched HLA alleles.

Germline-derived CDR1 and CDR2 are MRHNA and SNTAGT. The CDR3 is 13 amino acids. J was trimmed by 4 bases and V by 3 bases; bases with no gene match: 2. A note on this clone: Its antigen is as yet unknown.

The chain uses TRBV6-4 and TRBJ1-1, with TRBD1 matching 7 bases. This TCR was sampled from a woman aged 50 to 60 in good health and CMV-seronegative. The sample was PBMCs. In DNA, the CDR3 is TGTGCCAGCAGTGATAACAGGGGCACTGAAGCTTTCTTT. Its translation: CASSDNRGTEAFF.